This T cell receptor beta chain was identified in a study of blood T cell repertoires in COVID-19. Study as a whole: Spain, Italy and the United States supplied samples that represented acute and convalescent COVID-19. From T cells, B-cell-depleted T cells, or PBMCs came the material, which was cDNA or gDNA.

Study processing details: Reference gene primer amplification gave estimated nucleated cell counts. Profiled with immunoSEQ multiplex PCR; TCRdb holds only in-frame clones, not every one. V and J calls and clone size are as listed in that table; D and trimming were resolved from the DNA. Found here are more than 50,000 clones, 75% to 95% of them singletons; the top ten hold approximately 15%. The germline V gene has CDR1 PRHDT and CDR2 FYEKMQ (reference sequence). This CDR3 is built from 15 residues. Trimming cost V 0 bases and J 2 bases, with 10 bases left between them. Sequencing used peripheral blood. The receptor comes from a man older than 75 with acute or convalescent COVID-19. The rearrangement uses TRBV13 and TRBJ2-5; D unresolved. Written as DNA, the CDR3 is TGTGCCAGCAGCTTAGGCGGCGGCCTACAAGAGACCCAGTACTTC. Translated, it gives CASSLGGGLQETQYF.